A few counts support the clone carrying this TCR beta chain. Its antigen is undetermined. The sample comes from a study of beta chain features in type 1 diabetes. Study outcomes and limitations: Shorter TCRB CDR3s, moderately but significantly so, were found in Type 1 diabetes patients in all four CD4+ subsets.

Germline CDR1 reads MNHNS; CDR2 reads SASEGT. The V segment lost 8 bases and the J segment 4 bases; nucleotides outside the gene matches: 10. CDR3 size: 15 residues. cDNA synthesis used the whole RNA isolate, giving expressed TCRB sequences. Produced via immunoSEQ multiplex PCR; TCRdb's table is partial and in-frame only. The sample holds approximately 600,000 clones, around 11% seen once. V gene TRBV6-1 combines with J gene TRBJ2-2, with 7 bases lining up with TRBD1. The sequenced sample was naive CD4+ T cells from blood. The source of this sequence is a man aged 25-45 years with type 1 diabetes. The CDR3 region has the DNA TGTGCCAGCCGTTCAGTACAGGGGATCACCGGGGAGCTGTTTTTT. It translates to CASRSVQGITGELFF.